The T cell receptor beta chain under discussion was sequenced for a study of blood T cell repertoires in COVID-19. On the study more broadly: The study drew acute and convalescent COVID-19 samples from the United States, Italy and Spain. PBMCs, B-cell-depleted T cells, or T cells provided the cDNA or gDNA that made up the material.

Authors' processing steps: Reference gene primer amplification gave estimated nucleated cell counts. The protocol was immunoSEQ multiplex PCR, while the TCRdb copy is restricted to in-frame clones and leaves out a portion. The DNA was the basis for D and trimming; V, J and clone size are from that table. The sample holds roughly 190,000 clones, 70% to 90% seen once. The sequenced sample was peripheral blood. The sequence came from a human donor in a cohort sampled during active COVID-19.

CDR3 nucleotides: TGTGCCACCAGTGATGTAGCGGGAGCGATAGATACGCAGTATTTT. Protein sequence: CATSDVAGAIDTQYF. The V call is TRBV24-1, the J call TRBJ2-3; TRBD2 matches at 9 bases. V lost 3 bases, J lost 5 bases, and 5 bases stayed unmatched. This CDR3 comprises 15 residues. Germline CDR1 KGHDR, CDR2 SFDVKD.